This T cell receptor beta chain was identified in a study of cytomegalovirus exposure and HLA in healthy donors. Profiling relied on immunoSEQ multiplex PCR, and the TCRdb table lists in-frame clones only, not all of them. The data hold some 200,000 clones, with approximately 86% observed a single time. The study, taken as a whole, reports: Published work reported that the classifier diagnosed cytomegalovirus status with high specificity and sensitivity. Cytomegalovirus association was assigned to approximately 160 TCR beta chains. Rare sequences made up most TCRs, while some public TCRs were found in many donors.

Of note for this clone: The antigen remains unidentified.

This sequence was found in a man aged 30-40 years in good health and CMV-seropositive. The sequenced sample consisted of PBMCs.

The CDR3 DNA follows: TGCGCCAGCAGCACCCGGACTAGCGGGGGGGCCGGCGCCGGGGAGCTGTTTTTT. It is translated as CASSTRTSGGAGAGELFF. The gene calls are TRBV4-3 and TRBJ2-2; 15 bases match TRBD2. Germline CDR1 and CDR2: LGHNA and YSLEER. Germline trimming cut 5 bases from V and 6 bases from J; bases unmatched to any gene: 10. The CDR3 has 18 amino acids.